The rows below give T cell receptor beta chains drawn from one sample of a study of CD4+ T cells in melanoma. The data were produced by immunoSEQ multiplex PCR, yet TCRdb's version contains in-frame clones alone and is incomplete. Of around 130,000 clones listed, 85% to 95% were seen once; the top ten hold less than 2%. These receptors were collected from a human donor with melanoma. Both conserved end residues are part of each CDR3. Where a row states a size, it is once, few, many or the class of an expanded clone; other rows omit it.

clone size | V gene | CDR3 protein
NA | TRBV5-4 | CASSAGGTSVYEQYF
NA | TRBV27 | CASSFIGGEGNQPQHF
NA | TRBV18 | CASSPIRGPTEAFF
once | TRBV5-1 | CASSLQAGGATDTQYF
once | TRBV27 | CASSNPGTGLYEQYF
NA | TRBV11-2 | CASSLDGAGTNEKLFF
NA | TRBV2 | CASSLGSWINSPLHF
NA | TRBV15 | CATSSTAGSGNTIYF
NA | TRBV28 | CASWPSNQPQHF
NA | TRBV5-1 | CASSTYVSYNEQFF
NA | TRBV5-1 | CASSLSLGGGTADTQYF
NA | TRBV6-5 | CASSQGGGVLGTQYF
NA | TRBV6-5 | CASSSLTGNYEQYF
NA | TRBV13 | CASTRGQGVRYEQFF